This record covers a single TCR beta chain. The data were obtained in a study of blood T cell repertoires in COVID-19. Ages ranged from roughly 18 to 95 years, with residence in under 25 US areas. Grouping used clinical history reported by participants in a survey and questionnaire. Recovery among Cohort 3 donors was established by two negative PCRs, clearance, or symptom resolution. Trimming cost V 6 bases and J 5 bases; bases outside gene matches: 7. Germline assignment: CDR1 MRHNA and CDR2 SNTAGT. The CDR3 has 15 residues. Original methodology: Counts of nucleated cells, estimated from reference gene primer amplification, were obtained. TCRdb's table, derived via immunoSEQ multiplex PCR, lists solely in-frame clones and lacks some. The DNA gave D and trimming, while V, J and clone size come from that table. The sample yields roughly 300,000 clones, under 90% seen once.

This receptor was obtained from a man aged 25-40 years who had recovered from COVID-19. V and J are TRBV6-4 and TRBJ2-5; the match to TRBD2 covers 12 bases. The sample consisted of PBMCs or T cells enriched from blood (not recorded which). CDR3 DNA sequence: TGTGCCAGCAGCCCCGCTAGCGGGGGGGAGGAGACCCAGTACTTC. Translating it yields CASSPASGGEETQYF.